The 14 T cell receptor beta chains presented below share a single source sample, sequenced in a study of identical twins. TCRdb processed the 5' RACE reads anew with MiXCR; each CDR3 protein has one entry. The sample consists of approximately 1.8 million distinct CDR3 sequences, 25% to 35% of them appearing once. The sequenced sample consisted of cord blood. The receptor source for this set is a newborn girl in good health.

The rearrangement uses TRBV5-1 and TRBJ1-4; D is uncertain. Germline CDR1 SGHRS, CDR2 YFSETQ. The CDR3 runs to 13 residues. Between the trimmed V and J ends, which lost 5 bases and 8 bases, there was a span of 13 bases. CDR3 amino acids: CASSILGAEKLFF. CDR3 coding DNA: TGCGCCAGCAGTATCTTGGGTGCAGAAAAACTGTTTTTT.

This clonotype was seen ten or more times. The V and J genes are TRBV3-1 and TRBJ2-3, with 8 nucleotides matching TRBD2. V dropped 6 bases and J dropped 0; count of bases not matched to a gene: 8. CDR3 size: 16 residues. Germline CDR1 reads LGHDT; CDR2 reads YNNKEL (reference sequence). CDR3 loop: CASSLLAGSSTDTQYF. The CDR3 DNA is TGTGCCAGCAGTCTATTAGCGGGATCTAGCACAGATACGCAGTATTTT.

This clonotype was recorded only once. The rearrangement links TRBV12-3 or TRBV12-4 to TRBJ1-1; D possibly corresponds to TRBD1 (6 bases). This CDR3 is built from 15 residues. Deletions cut 3 bases from V and 3 bases from J, with 14 bases between. The DNA for the CDR3 is TGTGCCAGCAGTTTCGGAAACAGGGTGGACACTGAAGCTTTCTTT. This sequence encodes CASSFGNRVDTEAFF.

The chain has TRBV5-1 and TRBJ2-5; maybe TRBD1 (6 bases). This CDR3 is built from 14 residues. Per the germline V gene, CDR1 is SGHRS and CDR2 is YFSETQ. V was cut by 0 bases and J by 11 bases, with 17 bases left in between. CDR3 sequence reads: CASSLGTAPNEQYF. CDR3 sequence (DNA): TGCGCCAGCAGCTTGGGGACAGCCCCCAATGAGCAGTACTTC. Combining the CDR3 with reference TRBV5-1 and TRBJ2-5 gives the whole variable domain KAGVTQTPRYLIKTRGQQVTLSCSPISGHRSVSWYQQTPGQGLQFLFEYFSETQRNKGNFPGRFSGRQFSNSRSEMNVSTLELGDSALYLCASSLGTAPNEQYFGPGTRLLVL.

The chain has TRBV20-1 and TRBJ2-3; 10 bases are a match to TRBD2. V trimming: 0 bases; J trimming: 4 bases; junction bases outside the gene matches: 10. The germline V gene has CDR1 DFQATT and CDR2 SNEGSKA (reference sequence). This CDR3 is 17 amino acids long. CDR3 amino acids: CSARDLRASGSPDTQYF. The CDR3 nucleotides are TGCAGTGCTAGAGATCTGAGAGCTAGCGGGAGTCCAGATACGCAGTATTTT.

This clonotype was seen a few times. The chain uses TRBV20-1 and TRBJ2-7, with 9 bases identical to TRBD1. There are 13 residues in the CDR3. V lost 3 bases to trimming and J lost 4 bases; unmatched junction nucleotides: 4. Germline CDR1 and CDR2: DFQATT and SNEGSKA (reference sequence). The CDR3 here is CSARGTGWYEQYF. DNA of the CDR3: TGCAGTGCTAGGGGGACAGGGTGGTACGAGCAGTACTTC.

This clonotype has a handful of counts. This chain links TRBV4-2 with TRBJ1-2; 8 nucleotides match TRBD1. V lost 6 bases to trimming and J lost 4 bases; unmatched junction nucleotides: 22. This CDR3 is 19 amino acids long. CDR1 LGHNA and CDR2 YNFKEQ come from the germline V gene. The CDR3 coding sequence is TGTGCCAGCAGTGACCTCTTCGAAAGGACAGGGCGTTTTCTCTATGGCTACACCTTC. Encoded protein: CASSDLFERTGRFLYGYTF.

The chain joins TRBV4-1 to TRBJ2-7, with a possible D match to TRBD2 (6 bases). V was cut by 1 base and J by 1 base, with 11 bases left in between. The CDR3 has 15 amino acids. Germline CDR1 reads MGHRA; CDR2 reads YSYEKL. CDR3 bases: TGCGCCAGCAGCCAAGTTCGGGGGAAGTCCTACGAGCAGTACTTC. Its protein product is CASSQVRGKSYEQYF.

On this clonotype: A much bigger clone sits one base away, suggesting this may be a read error. The chain combines TRBV6-2 or TRBV6-3 with TRBJ1-2, with a weak D call TRBD1 (6 bases). CDR1 and CDR2 from the germline V gene are MNHEY and SVGEGT. The CDR3 has 17 amino acids. With 2 bases removed from V and 6 bases from J, the gap between germline ends came to 22 bases. CDR3: CASSYLGDRRWGHGYTF. The CDR3 coding sequence is TGTGCCAGCAGTTACCTCGGAGACAGGAGATGGGGCCATGGCTACACCTTC.

This clonotype was seen a few times. The chain's CDR3 is CSRDHQETQYF. The CDR3 nucleotides are TGCTCCCGGGACCACCAAGAGACCCAGTACTTC. The rearrangement links TRBV20-1 to TRBJ2-5; D is perhaps TRBD1 or TRBD2 (5 bases each). This CDR3 region has 11 residues. Germline V CDR1 and CDR2: DFQATT, SNEGSKA (reference sequence).

The J gene is TRBJ2-5, the V gene TRBV7-6; D is unclear. Trimming pared 1 base from V and 11 bases from J, leaving 17 bases between. Per the germline V gene, CDR1 is SGHVS and CDR2 is FNYEAQ. This CDR3 comprises 14 residues. In DNA form, the CDR3 reads TGTGCCAGCAGCTTAGGCTGGTACTACAATGAGCAGTACTTC. Translating gives CASSLGWYYNEQYF.

The CDR3 here is CASSSWTGDGETQYF. DNA for the CDR3: TGTGCCAGCAGTTCTTGGACAGGGGATGGGGAGACCCAGTACTTC. The V call is TRBV12-3 or TRBV12-4, the J call TRBJ2-7; the match to TRBD1 covers 9 bases. The DNA end is more similar to TRBJ2-5, so the J call may be wrong. The CDR3 contains 15 residues.

The rearrangement uses TRBV20-1 and TRBJ2-7; 7 bases align to TRBD2. V shed 3 bases, J shed 4 bases, and the junction held 15 bases outside the gene matches. The CDR3 is made up of 16 amino acids. The germline V gene has CDR1 DFQATT and CDR2 SNEGSKA (reference sequence). As DNA, the CDR3 is TGCAGTGCTAGTTTTCAGGGAGGGAATGGGCCTTACGAGCAGTACTTC. Translation gives CSASFQGGNGPYEQYF.

This clonotype was recorded at least ten times. The rearrangement uses TRBV20-1 and TRBJ1-2; 11 bases are shared with TRBD1. The CDR3 loop spans 13 amino acids. CDR1 DFQATT and CDR2 SNEGSKA come from the germline V gene (reference sequence). V was pared by 5 bases and J by 4 bases, with 3 bases of the junction left unmatched. CDR3 DNA: TGCAGTGCTCCGGGACAGGGGGTCTATGGCTACACCTTC. This sequence encodes CSAPGQGVYGYTF.